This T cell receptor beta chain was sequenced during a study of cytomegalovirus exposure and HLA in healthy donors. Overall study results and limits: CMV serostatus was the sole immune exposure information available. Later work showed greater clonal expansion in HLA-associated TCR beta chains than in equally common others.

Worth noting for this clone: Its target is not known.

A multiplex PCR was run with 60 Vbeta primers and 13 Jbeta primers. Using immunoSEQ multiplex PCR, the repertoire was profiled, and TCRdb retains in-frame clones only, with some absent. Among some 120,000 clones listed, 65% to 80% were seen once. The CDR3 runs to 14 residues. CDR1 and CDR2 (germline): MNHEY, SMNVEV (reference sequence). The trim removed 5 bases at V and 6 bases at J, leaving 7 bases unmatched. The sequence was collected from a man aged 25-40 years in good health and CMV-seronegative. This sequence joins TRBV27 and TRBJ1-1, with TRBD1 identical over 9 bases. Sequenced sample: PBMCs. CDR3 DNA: TGTGCCAGCAGTCTCCGGGACAGGGACGCTGAAGCTTTCTTT. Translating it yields CASSLRDRDAEAFF.